This T cell receptor (beta chain) appears in the sequencing data of a study of T cell repertoires in cytomegalovirus infection. Study in general: Matching HLA type, along with CMV infection, was indicated by public TCR beta signatures.

General study results and limits: In two of eight donors, the top clonotype was HLA-C-restricted CMV-specific. Carriers of CMV plus the relevant HLA were identified by cumulative public TCR beta family frequency.

This clonotype was detected a few times. The antigen is undetermined. TCRdb processed the reads anew with MiXCR; each CDR3 protein has one entry. The profile shows roughly 720,000 distinct CDR3 sequences, approximately 40% of them singletons. CDR1 ENHRY and CDR2 SYGVKD come from the germline V gene. V lost 5 bases to trimming and J lost 0 bases, with 17 bases between them. The CDR3 is made up of 18 amino acids. The source is a human donor in good health (CMV status not recorded). Some clones in this sample may be carry-over from other donors' samples. Sequences were obtained from PBMCs. The rearrangement uses TRBV10-3 and TRBJ2-6; maybe TRBD1 (6 bases). The DNA for the CDR3 is TGTGCCATCAGTCCAGTGACACCAGGGGCCTCTGGGGCCAACGTCCTGACTTTC. This translates into CAISPVTPGASGANVLTF.